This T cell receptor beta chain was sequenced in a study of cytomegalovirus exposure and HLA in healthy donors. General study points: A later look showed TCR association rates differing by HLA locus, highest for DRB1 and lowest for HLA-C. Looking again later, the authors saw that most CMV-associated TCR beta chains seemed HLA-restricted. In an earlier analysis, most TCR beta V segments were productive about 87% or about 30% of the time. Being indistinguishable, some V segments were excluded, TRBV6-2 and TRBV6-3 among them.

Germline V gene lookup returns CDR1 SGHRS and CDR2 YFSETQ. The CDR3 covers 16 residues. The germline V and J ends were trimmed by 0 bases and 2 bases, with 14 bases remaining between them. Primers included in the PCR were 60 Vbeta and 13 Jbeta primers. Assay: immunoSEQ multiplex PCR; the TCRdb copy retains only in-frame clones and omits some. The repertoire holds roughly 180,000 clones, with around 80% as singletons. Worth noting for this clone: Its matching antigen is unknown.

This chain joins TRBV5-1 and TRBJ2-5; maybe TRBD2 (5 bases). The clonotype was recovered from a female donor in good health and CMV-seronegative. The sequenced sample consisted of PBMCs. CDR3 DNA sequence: TGCGCCAGCAGCTTGGGGTCCCGGACTGTACAAGAGACCCAGTACTTC. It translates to CASSLGSRTVQETQYF.